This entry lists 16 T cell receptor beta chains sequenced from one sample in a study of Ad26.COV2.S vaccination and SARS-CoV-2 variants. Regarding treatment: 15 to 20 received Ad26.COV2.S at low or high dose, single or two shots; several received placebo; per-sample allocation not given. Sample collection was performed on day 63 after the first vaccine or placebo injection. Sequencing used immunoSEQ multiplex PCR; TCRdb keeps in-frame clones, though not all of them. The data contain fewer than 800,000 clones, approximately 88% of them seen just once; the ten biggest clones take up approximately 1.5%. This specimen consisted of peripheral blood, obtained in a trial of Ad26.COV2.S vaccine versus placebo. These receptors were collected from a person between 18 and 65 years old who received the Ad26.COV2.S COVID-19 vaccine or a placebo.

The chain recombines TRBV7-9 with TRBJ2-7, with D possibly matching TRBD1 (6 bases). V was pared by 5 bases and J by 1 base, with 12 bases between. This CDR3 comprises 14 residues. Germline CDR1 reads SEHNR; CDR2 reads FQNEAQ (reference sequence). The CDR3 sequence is CASSPLTGSYEQYF. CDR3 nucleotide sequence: TGTGCCAGCAGCCCCTTGACAGGATCCTACGAGCAGTACTTC.

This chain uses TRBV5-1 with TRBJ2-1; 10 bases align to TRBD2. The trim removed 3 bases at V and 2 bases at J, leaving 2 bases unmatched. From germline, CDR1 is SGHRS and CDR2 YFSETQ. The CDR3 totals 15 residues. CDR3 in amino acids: CASSWGLAPYNEQFF. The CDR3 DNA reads TGCGCCAGCAGCTGGGGACTAGCGCCCTACAATGAGCAGTTCTTC.

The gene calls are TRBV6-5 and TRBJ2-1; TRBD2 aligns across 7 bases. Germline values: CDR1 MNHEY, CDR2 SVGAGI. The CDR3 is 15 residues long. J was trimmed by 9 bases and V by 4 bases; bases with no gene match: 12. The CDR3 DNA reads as TGTGCCAGCAGTTCCGGAGCGGCGGGGGACCGTGAGCAGTTCTTC. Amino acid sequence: CASSSGAAGDREQFF.

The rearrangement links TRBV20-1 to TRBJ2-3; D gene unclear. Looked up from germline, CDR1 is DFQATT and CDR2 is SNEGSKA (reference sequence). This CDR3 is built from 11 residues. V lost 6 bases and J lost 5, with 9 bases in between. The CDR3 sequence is CSATSLDTQYF. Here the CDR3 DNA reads TGCAGTGCCACCTCCTTAGATACGCAGTATTTT.

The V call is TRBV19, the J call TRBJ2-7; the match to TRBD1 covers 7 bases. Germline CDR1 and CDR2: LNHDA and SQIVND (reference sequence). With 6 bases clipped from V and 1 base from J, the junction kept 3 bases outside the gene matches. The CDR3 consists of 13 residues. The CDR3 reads CASSGQASYEQYF. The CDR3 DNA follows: TGTGCCAGTAGCGGACAGGCTTCCTACGAGCAGTACTTC.

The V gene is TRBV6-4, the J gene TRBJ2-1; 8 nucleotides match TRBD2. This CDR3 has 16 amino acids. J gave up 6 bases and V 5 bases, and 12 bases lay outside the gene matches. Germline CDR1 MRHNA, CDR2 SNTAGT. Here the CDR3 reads CASSPYGAGGGNEQFF. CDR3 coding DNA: TGTGCCAGCAGTCCCTACGGGGCGGGAGGAGGCAATGAGCAGTTCTTC.

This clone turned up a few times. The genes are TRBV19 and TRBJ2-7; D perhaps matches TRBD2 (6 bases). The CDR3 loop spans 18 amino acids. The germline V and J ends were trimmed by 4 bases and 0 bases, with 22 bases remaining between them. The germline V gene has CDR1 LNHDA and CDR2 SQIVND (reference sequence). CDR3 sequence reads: CASSTGGAQVPFSYEQYF. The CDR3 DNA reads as TGTGCCAGTAGTACCGGGGGAGCACAGGTGCCCTTCTCCTACGAGCAGTACTTC.

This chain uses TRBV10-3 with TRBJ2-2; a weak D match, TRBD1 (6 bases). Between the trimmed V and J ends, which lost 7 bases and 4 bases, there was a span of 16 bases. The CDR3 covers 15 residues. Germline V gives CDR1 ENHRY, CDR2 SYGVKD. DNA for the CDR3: TGTGCCATCAAGCCTGCACAGGGCGTCACCGGGGAGCTGTTTTTT. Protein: CAIKPAQGVTGELFF.

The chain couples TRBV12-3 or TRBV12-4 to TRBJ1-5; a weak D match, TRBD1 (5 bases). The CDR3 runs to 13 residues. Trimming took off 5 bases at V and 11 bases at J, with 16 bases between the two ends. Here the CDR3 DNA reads TGTGCCAGCAGTCAACGGGACCCAGGGACCCAGCATTTT. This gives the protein CASSQRDPGTQHF.

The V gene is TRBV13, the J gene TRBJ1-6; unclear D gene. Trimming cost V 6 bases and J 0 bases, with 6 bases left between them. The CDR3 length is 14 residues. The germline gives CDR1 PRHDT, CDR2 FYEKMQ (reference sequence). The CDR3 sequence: CASRGSSYNSPLHF. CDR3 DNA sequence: TGTGCCAGCAGAGGGAGCTCCTATAATTCACCCCTCCACTTT.

CDR3 sequence (DNA): TGTGCCACCAGCGAGGGATCCTATGGCTACACCTTC. Its protein is CATSEGSYGYTF. This chain links TRBV24-1 with TRBJ1-2; D unclear. CDR1 and CDR2 from the germline V gene are KGHDR and SFDVKD. This CDR3 has 12 residues. V was trimmed by 7 bases and J by 4 bases, leaving 9 bases between them.

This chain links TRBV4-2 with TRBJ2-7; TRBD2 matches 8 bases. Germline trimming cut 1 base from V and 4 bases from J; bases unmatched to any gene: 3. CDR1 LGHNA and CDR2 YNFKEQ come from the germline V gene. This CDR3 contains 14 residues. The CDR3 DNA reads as TGTGCCAGCAGCCAAGGTAGCGGGACTTACGAGCAGTACTTC. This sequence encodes CASSQGSGTYEQYF.

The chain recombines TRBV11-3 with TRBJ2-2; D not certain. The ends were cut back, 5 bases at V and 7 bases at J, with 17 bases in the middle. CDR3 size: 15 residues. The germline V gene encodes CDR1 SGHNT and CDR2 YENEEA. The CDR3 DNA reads TGTGCCAGCAGCACCCAGCCGGGCGCGTTCGGGGAGCTGTTTTTT. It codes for CASSTQPGAFGELFF. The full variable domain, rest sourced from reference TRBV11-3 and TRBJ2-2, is EAGVVQSPRYKIIEKKQPVAFWCNPISGHNTLYWYLQNLGQGPELLIRYENEEAVDDSQLPKDRFSAERLKGVDSTLKIQPAELGDSAVYLCASSTQPGAFGELFFGEGSRLTVL.

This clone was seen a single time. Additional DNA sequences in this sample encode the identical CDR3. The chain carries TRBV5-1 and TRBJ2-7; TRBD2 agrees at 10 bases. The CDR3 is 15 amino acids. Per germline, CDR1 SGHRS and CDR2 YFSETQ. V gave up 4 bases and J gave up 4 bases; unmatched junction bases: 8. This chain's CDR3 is CASSREASGSYEQYF. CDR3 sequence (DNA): TGCGCCAGCAGCCGGGAGGCTAGCGGGAGTTACGAGCAGTACTTC.

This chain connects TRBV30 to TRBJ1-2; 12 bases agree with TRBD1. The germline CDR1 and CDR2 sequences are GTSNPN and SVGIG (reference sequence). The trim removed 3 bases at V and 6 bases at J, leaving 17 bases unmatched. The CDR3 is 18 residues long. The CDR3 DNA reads TGTGCCTGGAGCATTTCCCCGGGGACAGGGGGCCATCTTGATGGCTACACCTTC. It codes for CAWSISPGTGGHLDGYTF.

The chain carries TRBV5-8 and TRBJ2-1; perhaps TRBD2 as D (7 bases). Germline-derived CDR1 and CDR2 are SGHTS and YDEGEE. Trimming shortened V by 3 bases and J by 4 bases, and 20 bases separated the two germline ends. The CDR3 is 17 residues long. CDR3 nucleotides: TGTGCCAGCAGCTCCTGGGGGGGCGCAAAGGGGTACAATGAGCAGTTCTTC. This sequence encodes CASSSWGGAKGYNEQFF. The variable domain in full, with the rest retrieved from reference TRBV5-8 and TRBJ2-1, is EAGVTQSPTHLIKTRGQQATLRCSPISGHTSVYWYQQALGLGLQFLLWYDEGEERNRGNFPPRFSGRQFPNYSSELNVNALELEDSALYLCASSSWGGAKGYNEQFFGPGTRLTVL.